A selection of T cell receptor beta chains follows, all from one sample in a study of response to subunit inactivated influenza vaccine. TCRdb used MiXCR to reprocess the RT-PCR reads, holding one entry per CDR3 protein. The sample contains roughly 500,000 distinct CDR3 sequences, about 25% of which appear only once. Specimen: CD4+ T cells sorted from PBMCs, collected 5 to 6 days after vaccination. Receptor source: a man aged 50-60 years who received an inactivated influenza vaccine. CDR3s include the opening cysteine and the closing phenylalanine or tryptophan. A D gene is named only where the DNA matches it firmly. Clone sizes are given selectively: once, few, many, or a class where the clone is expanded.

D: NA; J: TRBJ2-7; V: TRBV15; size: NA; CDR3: CATSRYADYEQYF; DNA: TGTGCCACCAGCAGATATGCAGATTACGAGCAGTACTTC
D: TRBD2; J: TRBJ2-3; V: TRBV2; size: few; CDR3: CASSEPGLAGGATTDTQYF; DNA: TGTGCCAGCAGTGAACCGGGACTAGCGGGCGGAGCTACCACAGATACGCAGTATTTT
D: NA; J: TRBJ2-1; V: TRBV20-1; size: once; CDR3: CSARDGSTSYNEQFF; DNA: TGCAGTGCTAGAGATGGTTCGACATCCTACAATGAGCAGTTCTTC
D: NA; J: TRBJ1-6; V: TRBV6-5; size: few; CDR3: CASSYRRDSPLHF; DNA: TGTGCCAGCAGTTACCGACGGGATTCACCCCTCCACTTT
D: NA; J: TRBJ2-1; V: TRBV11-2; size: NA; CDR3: CASSLQGGLAATYNEQFF; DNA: TGTGCCAGCAGCTTACAGGGGGGGCTAGCGGCTACCTACAATGAGCAGTTCTTC
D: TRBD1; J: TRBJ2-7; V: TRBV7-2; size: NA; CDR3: CASSLMTGPYEQYF; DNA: TGTGCCAGCAGCTTAATGACAGGGCCCTACGAGCAGTACTTC
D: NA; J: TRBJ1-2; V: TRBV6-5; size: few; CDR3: CASSYSLDYGYTF; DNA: TGTGCCAGCAGTTACTCGTTAGACTATGGCTACACCTTC
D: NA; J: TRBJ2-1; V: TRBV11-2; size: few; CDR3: CASSLRVDEQFF; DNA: TGTGCCAGCAGCTTACGGGTGGATGAGCAGTTCTTC
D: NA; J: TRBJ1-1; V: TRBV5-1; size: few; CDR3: CASTRAPGANTEAFF; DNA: TGCGCCAGCACCAGAGCACCAGGGGCAAACACTGAAGCTTTCTTT
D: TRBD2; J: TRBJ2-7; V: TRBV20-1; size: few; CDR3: CSSPIGGGTGEQYF; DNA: TGCAGTTCTCCTATCGGGGGGGGTACTGGCGAGCAGTACTTC
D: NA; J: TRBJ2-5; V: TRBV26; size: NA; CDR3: CASSPWTGRAQELAETQYF; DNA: TGTGCCAGCAGTCCCTGGACAGGTAGGGCCCAGGAGCTCGCGGAGACCCAGTACTTC
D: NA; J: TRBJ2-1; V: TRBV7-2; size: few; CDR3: CASSWGGGPVFEQFF; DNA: TGTGCCAGCAGCTGGGGAGGGGGGCCGGTTTTTGAGCAGTTCTTC
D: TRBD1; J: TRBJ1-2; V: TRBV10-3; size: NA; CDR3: CAISDPGQVDGYTF; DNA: TGTGCCATCAGTGACCCAGGACAGGTAGATGGCTACACCTTC
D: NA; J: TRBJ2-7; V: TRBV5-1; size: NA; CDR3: CASSLNPGTYEQYF; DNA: TGCGCCAGCAGCTTGAACCCAGGGACTTACGAGCAGTACTTC
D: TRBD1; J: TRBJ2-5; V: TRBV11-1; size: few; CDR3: CASSSKTGTGLDFRETQYF; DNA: TGTGCCAGCAGCAGTAAGACCGGGACAGGGCTTGATTTTCGGGAGACCCAGTACTTC
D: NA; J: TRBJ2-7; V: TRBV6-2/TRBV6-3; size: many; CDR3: CASSKYTGTAYEQYF; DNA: TGTGCCAGCAGCAAATATACCGGGACTGCTTACGAGCAGTACTTC
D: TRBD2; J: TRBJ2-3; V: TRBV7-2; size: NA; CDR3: CASSFFRSGIGTDTQYF; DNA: TGTGCCAGCAGCTTCTTCCGTAGCGGGATCGGCACAGATACGCAGTATTTT
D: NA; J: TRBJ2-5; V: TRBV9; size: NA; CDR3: CASSPGVEKYQETQYF; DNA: TGTGCCAGCAGCCCCGGAGTTGAAAAGTACCAAGAGACCCAGTACTTC
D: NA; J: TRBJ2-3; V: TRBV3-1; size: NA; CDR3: CASSQDRLNTQYF; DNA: TGTGCCAGCAGCCAAGATCGGCTCAATACGCAGTATTTT
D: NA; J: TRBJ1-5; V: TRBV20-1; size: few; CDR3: CSASPRGVAGQPQHF; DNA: TGCAGTGCCAGCCCACGGGGGGTGGCTGGTCAGCCCCAGCATTTT
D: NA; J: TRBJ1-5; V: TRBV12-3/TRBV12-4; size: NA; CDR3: CASRGGGGNQPQHF; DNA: TGTGCCAGCAGGGGCGGTGGGGGCAATCAGCCCCAGCATTTT
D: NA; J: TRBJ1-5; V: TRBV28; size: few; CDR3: CASSFLGDNQPQHF; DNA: TGTGCCAGCAGTTTCCTAGGGGACAATCAGCCCCAGCATTTT
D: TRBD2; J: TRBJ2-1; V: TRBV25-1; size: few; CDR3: CASSGAGVYNEQFF; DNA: TGTGCCAGCAGTGGTGCGGGGGTATACAATGAGCAGTTCTTC
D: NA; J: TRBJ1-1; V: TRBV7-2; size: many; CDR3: CASSSQISSRAFF; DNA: TGTGCCAGCAGCTCTCAGATCTCAAGTCGAGCTTTCTTT
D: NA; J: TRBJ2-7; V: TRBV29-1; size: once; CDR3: CSVESGGGRSEQYF; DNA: TGCAGCGTTGAAAGCGGCGGAGGTAGGAGCGAGCAGTACTTC
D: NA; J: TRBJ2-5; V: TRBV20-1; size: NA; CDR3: CSAPTWDTQETQYF; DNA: TGCAGTGCTCCTACCTGGGACACCCAAGAGACCCAGTACTTC
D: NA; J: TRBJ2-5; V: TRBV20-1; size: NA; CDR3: CSARYTGGETQYF; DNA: TGCAGTGCTAGATATACCGGTGGGGAGACCCAGTACTTC
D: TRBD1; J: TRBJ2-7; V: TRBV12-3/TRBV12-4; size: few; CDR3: CASTLGGLGQTGGNHEQYF; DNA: TGTGCCAGCACCCTTGGGGGACTGGGCCAGACAGGGGGCAACCACGAGCAGTACTTC
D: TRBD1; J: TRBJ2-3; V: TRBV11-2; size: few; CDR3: CASSNRGSTDTQYF; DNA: TGTGCCAGCAGCAACAGGGGTAGCACAGATACGCAGTATTTT
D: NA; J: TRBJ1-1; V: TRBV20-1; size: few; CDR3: CSAKLVNTEAFF; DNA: TGCAGTGCGAAACTTGTGAACACTGAAGCTTTCTTT
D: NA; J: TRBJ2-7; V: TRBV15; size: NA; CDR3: CATSRPLGRYEQYF; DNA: TGTGCCACCAGCAGACCCCTCGGACGGTACGAGCAGTACTTC
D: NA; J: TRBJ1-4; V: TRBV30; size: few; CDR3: CAWSRGRMEKLFF; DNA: TGTGCCTGGAGTCGGGGGCGGATGGAAAAACTGTTTTTT
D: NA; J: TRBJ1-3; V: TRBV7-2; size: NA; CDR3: CASSLGSTRRSGNTIYF; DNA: TGTGCCAGCAGCTTAGGGTCTACCCGGAGGTCTGGAAACACCATATATTTT
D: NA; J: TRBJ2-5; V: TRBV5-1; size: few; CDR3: CASNRLGEQGETQYF; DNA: TGCGCCAGCAACAGGTTGGGGGAGCAGGGAGAGACCCAGTACTTC
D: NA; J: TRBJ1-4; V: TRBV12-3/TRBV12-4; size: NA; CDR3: CASGAAGEKLFF; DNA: TGTGCCAGCGGGGCCGCCGGCGAAAAACTGTTTTTT
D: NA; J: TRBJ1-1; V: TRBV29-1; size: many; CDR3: CSVSGDEPLNTEAFF; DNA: TGCAGCGTTTCAGGAGACGAACCGTTGAACACTGAAGCTTTCTTT
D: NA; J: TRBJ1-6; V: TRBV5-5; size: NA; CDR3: CASSSSDRQESPLHF; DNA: TGTGCCAGCAGCTCCTCTGACAGGCAGGAATCACCCCTCCACTTT
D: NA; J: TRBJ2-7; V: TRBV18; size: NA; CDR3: CASSTNRGGYEQYF; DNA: TGTGCCAGCTCAACTAACAGGGGGGGGTACGAGCAGTACTTC
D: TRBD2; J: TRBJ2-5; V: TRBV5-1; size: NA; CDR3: CASSRGAGGQETQYF; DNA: TGCGCCAGCAGCCGAGGAGCGGGAGGGCAAGAGACCCAGTACTTC
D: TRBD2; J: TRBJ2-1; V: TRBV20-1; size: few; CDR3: CSAGFVGRRVYEQFF; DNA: TGCAGTGCTGGGTTTGTCGGGAGGAGGGTATATGAGCAGTTCTTC
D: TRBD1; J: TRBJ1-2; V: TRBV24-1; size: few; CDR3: CATSDSGQRMGYGYTF; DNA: TGTGCCACCAGTGATTCGGGACAGCGGATGGGCTATGGCTACACCTTC
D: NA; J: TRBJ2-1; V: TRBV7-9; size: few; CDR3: CATAGGSYNEQFF; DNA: TGTGCCACTGCTGGGGGCTCCTACAATGAGCAGTTCTTC
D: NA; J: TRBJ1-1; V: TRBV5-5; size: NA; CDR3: CASSLGVSGATEAFF; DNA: TGTGCCAGCAGCTTGGGGGTGTCAGGGGCCACTGAAGCTTTCTTT
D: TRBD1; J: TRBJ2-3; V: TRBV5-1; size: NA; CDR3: CASSSGQGGTDTQYF; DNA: TGCGCCAGCAGCTCGGGACAGGGTGGCACAGATACGCAGTATTTT
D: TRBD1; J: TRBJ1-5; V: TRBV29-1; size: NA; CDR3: CSVRTGRRNQPQHF; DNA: TGCAGCGTCCGGACAGGGCGTAGGAATCAGCCCCAGCATTTT
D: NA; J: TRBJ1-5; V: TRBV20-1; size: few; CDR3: CSARIQANQPQHF; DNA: TGCAGTGCTAGAATCCAGGCCAATCAGCCCCAGCATTTT
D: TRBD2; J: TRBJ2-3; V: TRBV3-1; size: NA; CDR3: CAISPGLAGGFTTDTQYF; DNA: TGTGCCATCAGTCCGGGACTAGCGGGAGGATTCACGACAGATACGCAGTATTTT
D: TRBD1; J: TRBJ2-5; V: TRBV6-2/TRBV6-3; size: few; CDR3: CASSRDRGTQYF; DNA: TGTGCCAGCAGTAGGGACAGAGGGACCCAGTACTTC
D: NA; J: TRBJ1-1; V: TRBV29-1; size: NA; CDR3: CSAGNTEAFF; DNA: TGCAGCGCGGGGAACACTGAAGCTTTCTTT
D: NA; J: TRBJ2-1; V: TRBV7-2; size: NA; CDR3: CASIIQGNDEQFF; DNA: TGTGCCAGCATCATACAGGGTAACGATGAGCAGTTCTTC
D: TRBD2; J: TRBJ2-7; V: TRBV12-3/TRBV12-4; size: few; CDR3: CASSMTSGSPEQYF; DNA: TGTGCCAGCAGTATGACTAGCGGGAGCCCCGAGCAGTACTTC
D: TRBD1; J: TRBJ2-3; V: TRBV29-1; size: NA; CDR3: CSVDGTGAADTQYF; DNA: TGCAGCGTTGATGGGACAGGGGCCGCAGATACGCAGTATTTT
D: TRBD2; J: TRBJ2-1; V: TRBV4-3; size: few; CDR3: CASSQLAGGHYNEQFF; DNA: TGCGCCAGCAGCCAACTAGCGGGAGGGCACTACAATGAGCAGTTCTTC